A selection of T cell receptor beta chains follows, all from one sample in a study of shared T cell receptors in the human thymus. Sequencing used immunoSEQ multiplex PCR; TCRdb keeps in-frame clones, though not all of them. The table lists 700,000 to 750,000 clones, roughly 88% of them singletons. The sample was also reused in another study, on human thymus T cells.

The specimen sequenced was thymocytes. The receptors stem from a girl under three years old with a congenital heart defect. The CDR3 runs from the conserved cysteine through the conserved F or W. D genes are given only for firm matches. For some rows the clone size is stated as once, few or many, or as a class when expanded; others skip it.

>TRBD1|TRBV27|-|TRBJ1-6
TGTGCCAGCAGTTTAGGACAGGGGCTAAATTCACCCCTCCACTTT
CASSLGQGLNSPLHF
>-|TRBV5-4|-|TRBJ1-3
TGTGCCAGCAGTTCTTTCCTCGGAAACACCATATATTTT
CASSSFLGNTIYF
>-|TRBV4-1|-|TRBJ2-2
TGCGCCAGCAGCCAAGTCGGACAGAACACCGGGGAGCTGTTTTTT
CASSQVGQNTGELFF
>-|TRBV4-2|-|TRBJ2-1
TGTGCCAGCAGCCAAGGAATGGCCATTGCGGGTGAGCAGTTCTTC
CASSQGMAIAGEQFF
>TRBD1|TRBV2|-|TRBJ2-7
TGTGCCAGCAGTGAAGTAGGACAGGGCTACGAGCAGTACTTC
CASSEVGQGYEQYF
>-|TRBV7-9|-|TRBJ1-1
TGTGCCAGCAGCTTCTCTACAGGGTTGGACACTGAAGCTTTCTTT
CASSFSTGLDTEAFF
>TRBD2|TRBV9|few|TRBJ2-3
TGTGCCAGCAGCGTTTTACCGGGACTAGAAATCGGCACAGATACGCAGTATTTT
CASSVLPGLEIGTDTQYF
>TRBD1|TRBV7-8|-|TRBJ1-2
TGTGCCAGCAGCCCGAAGGACAGGGAAGTAGGTGGCTACACCTTC
CASSPKDREVGGYTF
>-|TRBV14|-|TRBJ2-2
TGTGCCAGCAGCCACCGACGACAGGAAGACGTTACAAACACCGGGGAGCTGTTTTTT
CASSHRRQEDVTNTGELFF
>TRBD1|TRBV4-2|-|TRBJ1-2
TGTGCCAGCAGCCAAGAACGGGTTGGGACAGGGAATGGCTACACCTTC
CASSQERVGTGNGYTF
>-|TRBV4-1|few|TRBJ2-1
TGCGCCAGCAGCCAAGTGGGTGGGGGCACTGAGCAGTTCTTC
CASSQVGGGTEQFF
>-|TRBV5-4|-|TRBJ2-5
TGTGCCAGCAGCGTTCCGTTAGCGGAAGAAGAGACCCAGTACTTC
CASSVPLAEEETQYF
>TRBD1|TRBV6-1|-|TRBJ1-2
TGTGCCAGCAGTGAATTCCGGGACAGTCTTTATGGCTACACCTTC
CASSEFRDSLYGYTF
>-|TRBV28|-|TRBJ1-1
TGTGCCAGCAGTTTGCCCCGCAGGGTGTGGGATGAAGCTTTCTTT
CASSLPRRVWDEAFF
>TRBD2|TRBV12-5|-|TRBJ2-7
TGTGCTAGTGGTTTGATAGACGGGACTAGCGGGGGCCGTGACGAGCAGTACTTC
CASGLIDGTSGGRDEQYF
>-|TRBV27|-|TRBJ1-2
TGTGCCAGCAGGGGAGCCTATGGCTACACCTTC
CASRGAYGYTF
>TRBD2|TRBV15|-|TRBJ2-1
TGTGCCACCAGCAGCCTCCCCCGGACTAGCGGGGGGCTGTTCAATGAGCAGTTCTTC
CATSSLPRTSGGLFNEQFF
>-|TRBV28|few|TRBJ2-7
TGTGCCAGCAGCGTCAACTACGGTGAATCCTACGAGCAGTACTTC
CASSVNYGESYEQYF
>TRBD1|TRBV5-6|-|TRBJ2-2
TGTGCCAGCAGCTCCCTGACAGGGGACACCGGGGAGCTGTTTTTT
CASSSLTGDTGELFF
>TRBD2|TRBV5-4|-|TRBJ2-1
TGTGCCAGCAGCTTGGGCGCAACTAGCGGGGGCACTAGGGATGAGCAGTTCTTC
CASSLGATSGGTRDEQFF
>TRBD1|TRBV11-3|-|TRBJ2-7
TGTGCCAGCAGCCCGGGGACAGGGGGGAGCGAGCAGTACTTC
CASSPGTGGSEQYF
>-|TRBV5-1|-|TRBJ1-1
TGCGCCAGCAGCAAATTACAGGGGAACACTGAAGCTTTCTTT
CASSKLQGNTEAFF
>TRBD1|TRBV29-1|-|TRBJ2-1
TGCAGCGTTGAGCTAAATAAAAACAGGGGGCCACACTACAATGAGCAGTTCTTC
CSVELNKNRGPHYNEQFF
>-|TRBV5-1|-|TRBJ2-6
TGCGCCAGCAGGTCACCGGGACACCCTCCCGGGGCCAACGTCCTGACTTTC
CASRSPGHPPGANVLTF
>TRBD2|TRBV5-1|-|TRBJ2-1
TGCGCCAGCAGCTTGGCTGGGTCCTCGGCGGGGGATGAGCAGTTCTTC
CASSLAGSSAGDEQFF
>-|TRBV11-3|-|TRBJ2-5
TGTGCCAGCAGCTTAGGGGCATGGAGGGCAGAGCCCCAAGAGACCCAGTACTTC
CASSLGAWRAEPQETQYF
>TRBD1|TRBV28|-|TRBJ1-1
TGTGCCAGCAGTTTAGGGGACAGGGGATCGGGTTTGACTGAAGCTTTCTTT
CASSLGDRGSGLTEAFF
>TRBD1|TRBV19|-|TRBJ1-2
TGTGCCAGTAGTATCACCCCGGACAGGGGCCCCTATGGCTACACCTTC
CASSITPDRGPYGYTF
>-|TRBV29-1|-|TRBJ1-1
TGCAGCGTTTGGTTTACCGGGAACACTGAAGCTTTCTTT
CSVWFTGNTEAFF
>TRBD1|TRBV7-2|-|TRBJ2-5
TGTGCCAGCAGCTTAAGGCCACAGGGGAGCGCAGAAGAGACCCAGTACTTC
CASSLRPQGSAEETQYF
>TRBD2|TRBV9|-|TRBJ2-3
TGTGCCAGCAGCAACCCGAGGACTAGTACAGATACGCAGTATTTT
CASSNPRTSTDTQYF
>-|TRBV6-5|-|TRBJ1-2
TGTGCCAGCAGTGCGGGGAAACGGGTCGGCTACACCTTC
CASSAGKRVGYTF
>TRBD1|TRBV19|-|TRBJ1-1
TGTGCCAGTAGTATTCTCTCCCGGCAGGGGGAGAACACTGAAGCTTTCTTT
CASSILSRQGENTEAFF
>TRBD2|TRBV11-2|-|TRBJ2-7
TGTGCCAGCGGGACTAGCGGGGTCTACGAGCAGTACTTC
CASGTSGVYEQYF
>TRBD2|TRBV27|-|TRBJ2-1
TGTGCCAGCAGTTTTAGCGGGGGGGCCAATGAGCAGTTCTTC
CASSFSGGANEQFF
>-|TRBV28|-|TRBJ2-3
TGTGCCAGCGGGAGGGGACAGGTGTTTTACCGCACAGATACGCAGTATTTT
CASGRGQVFYRTDTQYF
>-|TRBV6-5|-|TRBJ2-7
TGTGCCAGCAGTTACTCGAAGGGGACTCCCCACTACGAGCAGTACTTC
CASSYSKGTPHYEQYF
>TRBD1|TRBV13|-|TRBJ2-4
TGTGCCAGCAGCTTAACGGATCAGGGGGTCAAAAACATTCAGTACTTC
CASSLTDQGVKNIQYF
>-|TRBV7-8|-|TRBJ2-7
TGTGCCAGCAGCTTAGACACGTCGGGCGAGCAGTACTTC
CASSLDTSGEQYF
>-|TRBV4-3|-|TRBJ1-6
TGCGCCAGCAGCCAGGCTAGGGGAGGGCTTCGGTCACCCCTCCACTTT
CASSQARGGLRSPLHF
>-|TRBV7-2|once|TRBJ1-1
TGTGCCAGCAGCTCCAGGGGCCTATACACTGAAGCTTTCTTT
CASSSRGLYTEAFF